A selection of T cell receptor beta chains follows, all from one sample in a study of PD-1 blockade in mismatch repair-deficient tumors. Method: immunoSEQ multiplex PCR; TCRdb's copy keeps in-frame clones and lacks some. The table records over 100,000 clones, about three quarters of them present only once. Material: peripheral blood, obtained 60 weeks after starting pembrolizumab. These receptors all stem from an adult with mismatch repair-deficient cancer. Each CDR3 is given with its conserved first and last residue. D genes are given only for firm matches.

d_call: -; v_call: TRBV6-6; j_call: TRBJ2-7; cdr3_aa: CAGADGNNFEQYF
d_call: -; v_call: TRBV14; j_call: TRBJ2-6; cdr3_aa: CASSQASGANVLTF
d_call: -; v_call: TRBV5-1; j_call: TRBJ2-5; cdr3_aa: CASSLLADQETQYF
d_call: -; v_call: TRBV27; j_call: TRBJ1-2; cdr3_aa: CASSLSGGSLPGDYGYTF
d_call: -; v_call: TRBV4-2; j_call: TRBJ2-5; cdr3_aa: CASSQAPGGTQETQYF
d_call: -; v_call: TRBV27; j_call: TRBJ2-1; cdr3_aa: CASSVGDGSYNEQFF
d_call: -; v_call: TRBV6-1; j_call: TRBJ2-7; cdr3_aa: CASSEAIGTASSYEQYF
d_call: TRBD2; v_call: TRBV5-5; j_call: TRBJ2-7; cdr3_aa: CASSFSTSGMYEQYF
d_call: -; v_call: TRBV6-1; j_call: TRBJ2-1; cdr3_aa: CAIQSYLDEQFF
d_call: -; v_call: TRBV6-5; j_call: TRBJ2-7; cdr3_aa: CASRRVGGSYEQYF
d_call: -; v_call: TRBV6-5; j_call: TRBJ2-3; cdr3_aa: CASSIQGGPTDTQYF
d_call: -; v_call: TRBV7-9; j_call: TRBJ2-6; cdr3_aa: CASSFRTGANVLTF
d_call: -; v_call: TRBV6-6; j_call: TRBJ2-3; cdr3_aa: CASSYPVASTDTQYF
d_call: TRBD2; v_call: TRBV5-1; j_call: TRBJ2-1; cdr3_aa: CASSLPSLAGYNEQFF
d_call: TRBD1; v_call: TRBV30; j_call: TRBJ1-1; cdr3_aa: CAGAGQGVTEAFF
d_call: -; v_call: TRBV29-1; j_call: TRBJ1-1; cdr3_aa: CSVLEVMNTEAFF
d_call: -; v_call: TRBV7-9; j_call: TRBJ2-2; cdr3_aa: CASSLPQGATGELFF
d_call: TRBD1; v_call: TRBV18; j_call: TRBJ1-2; cdr3_aa: CASSQQGSANYGYTF
d_call: -; v_call: TRBV6-1; j_call: TRBJ2-3; cdr3_aa: CASSEMSQSTDTQYF
d_call: -; v_call: TRBV2; j_call: TRBJ2-2; cdr3_aa: CASSGEQYTGELFF
d_call: TRBD1; v_call: TRBV2; j_call: TRBJ1-2; cdr3_aa: CASRTGTDYYGYTF
d_call: -; v_call: TRBV19; j_call: TRBJ2-7; cdr3_aa: CASGLVGGEQYF
d_call: -; v_call: TRBV9; j_call: TRBJ1-4; cdr3_aa: CASSVDPSPTREKLFF
d_call: TRBD1; v_call: TRBV7-2; j_call: TRBJ1-3; cdr3_aa: CASSAQPQGITGNTIYF
d_call: TRBD1; v_call: TRBV6-1; j_call: TRBJ1-2; cdr3_aa: CASSATGEHGYTF
d_call: -; v_call: TRBV9; j_call: TRBJ1-2; cdr3_aa: CASSLGGDYGYTF
d_call: -; v_call: TRBV27; j_call: TRBJ1-5; cdr3_aa: CASSFGTSNQPQHF
d_call: -; v_call: TRBV28; j_call: TRBJ2-1; cdr3_aa: CASSLRRVPGNEQFF
d_call: TRBD1; v_call: TRBV5-6; j_call: TRBJ1-2; cdr3_aa: CASSLGDRVGYTF
d_call: TRBD1; v_call: TRBV27; j_call: TRBJ2-7; cdr3_aa: CASSFGQGYEQYF
d_call: -; v_call: TRBV6-4; j_call: TRBJ2-1; cdr3_aa: CASSNRGGENEQFF
d_call: TRBD2; v_call: TRBV4-1; j_call: TRBJ2-7; cdr3_aa: CATTGGSDEQYF
d_call: -; v_call: TRBV25-1; j_call: TRBJ1-5; cdr3_aa: CASSDSAKPYQPQHF
d_call: -; v_call: TRBV10-3; j_call: TRBJ1-1; cdr3_aa: CAIHSGTVNTEAFF
d_call: TRBD2; v_call: TRBV11-2; j_call: TRBJ2-5; cdr3_aa: CASSLRLAGKKTQYF
d_call: TRBD1; v_call: TRBV5-4; j_call: TRBJ2-7; cdr3_aa: CASSLPRGTGGEQYF
d_call: TRBD2; v_call: TRBV6-4; j_call: TRBJ2-1; cdr3_aa: CASSRAGGYNEQFF
d_call: -; v_call: TRBV29-1; j_call: TRBJ1-2; cdr3_aa: CSGLVRISSNYGYTF
d_call: TRBD1; v_call: TRBV7-9; j_call: TRBJ1-5; cdr3_aa: CASSLNTGDGNQPQHF
d_call: TRBD2; v_call: TRBV7-9; j_call: TRBJ2-3; cdr3_aa: CASSRLAGVFTDTQYF
d_call: -; v_call: TRBV18; j_call: TRBJ2-3; cdr3_aa: CASSPSRGSSDTDTQYF
d_call: TRBD2; v_call: TRBV5-1; j_call: TRBJ2-3; cdr3_aa: CASSLGLAGVPDTQYF
d_call: -; v_call: TRBV18; j_call: TRBJ2-7; cdr3_aa: CASSPTGKEQYF
d_call: -; v_call: TRBV11-3; j_call: TRBJ2-6; cdr3_aa: CASSFRSGSGANVLTF
d_call: -; v_call: TRBV11-2; j_call: TRBJ2-1; cdr3_aa: CASSPHTDYEQFF
d_call: TRBD1; v_call: TRBV23-1; j_call: TRBJ2-6; cdr3_aa: CASSWTGAGANVLTF
d_call: -; v_call: TRBV5-4; j_call: TRBJ1-1; cdr3_aa: CASRKTGTLNTEAFF
d_call: -; v_call: TRBV2; j_call: TRBJ2-5; cdr3_aa: CASSVSGTGETQYF
d_call: -; v_call: TRBV30; j_call: TRBJ2-3; cdr3_aa: CAWKAQRGTDTQYF
d_call: TRBD1; v_call: TRBV30; j_call: TRBJ2-2; cdr3_aa: CAWRDRADTGELFF
d_call: TRBD1; v_call: TRBV6-1; j_call: TRBJ2-7; cdr3_aa: CASRDRQYEQYF
d_call: -; v_call: TRBV15; j_call: TRBJ2-7; cdr3_aa: CATSRDRLSSYEQYF